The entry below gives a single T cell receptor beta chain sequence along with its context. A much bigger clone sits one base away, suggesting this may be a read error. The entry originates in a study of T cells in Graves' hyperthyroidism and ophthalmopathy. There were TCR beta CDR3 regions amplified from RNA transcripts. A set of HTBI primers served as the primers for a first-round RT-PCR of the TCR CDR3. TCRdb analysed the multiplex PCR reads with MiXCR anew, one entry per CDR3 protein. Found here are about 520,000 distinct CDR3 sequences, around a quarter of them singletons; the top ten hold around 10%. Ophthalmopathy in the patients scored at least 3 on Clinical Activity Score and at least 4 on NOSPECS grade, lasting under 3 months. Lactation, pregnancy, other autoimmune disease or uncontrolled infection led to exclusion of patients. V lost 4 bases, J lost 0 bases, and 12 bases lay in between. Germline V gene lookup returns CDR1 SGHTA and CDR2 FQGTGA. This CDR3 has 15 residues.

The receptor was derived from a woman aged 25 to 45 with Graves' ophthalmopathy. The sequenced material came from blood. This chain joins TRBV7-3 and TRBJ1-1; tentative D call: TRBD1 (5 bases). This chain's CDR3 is CASSSAGTLNTEAFF. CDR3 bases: TGTGCCAGCAGCTCAGCCGGGACGCTGAACACTGAAGCTTTCTTT.